The following is a T cell receptor beta chain sequence with its context. The method was immunoSEQ multiplex PCR; TCRdb's version includes in-frame clones alone and lacks a portion of them. The sample shows 70,000 or so clones, roughly 84% of them seen only once. These data belong to a study of OX40 agonist ivuxolimab in advanced cancers. Between the trimmed V and J ends, which lost 6 bases and 0 bases, there was a span of 17 bases. The germline gives CDR1 KGHSH, CDR2 LQKENI. The CDR3 totals 16 residues. The source is an adult with an advanced solid tumor such as melanoma, head and neck, liver or kidney cancer. The source was CD4+ or CD8+ T cells sorted from blood, collected in a trial of the OX40 agonist ivuxolimab. The gene calls are TRBV18 and TRBJ1-2, with a tentative D call TRBD1 (6 bases). DNA for the CDR3: TGTGCCAGCTCGCCCCAAACAGGGCCGGCTAACTATGGCTACACCTTC. Protein sequence: CASSPQTGPANYGYTF.